The rows below give T cell receptor beta chains drawn from one sample of a study of shared clonotypes between healthy human individuals. Here immunoSEQ multiplex PCR was the method, and the copy in TCRdb shows in-frame clones only, minus some. The table records about 1,900,000 clones, roughly 95% of them present only once. Sequencing was carried out using naive CD8+ T cells sorted from blood. The receptors were sampled from a man aged 18 to 30 in good health. Each CDR3 is given with its conserved first and last residue. A D gene is named only where the DNA matches it firmly. Size is omitted from some rows. Given values are once, few, many or a class for expanded clones.

clone_size | j_call | d_call | v_call | cdr3_nt | cdr3_aa
. | TRBJ2-7 | TRBD1 | TRBV6-1 | TGTGCCAGCAAACACAGGGGGCCCTACGAGCAGTACTTC | CASKHRGPYEQYF
once | TRBJ2-1 | TRBD2 | TRBV7-9 | TGTGCCAGCAGCGATCCTCTAGCGGGGGCTAATGAGCAGTTCTTC | CASSDPLAGANEQFF
. | TRBJ2-7 | TRBD1 | TRBV30 | TGTGCCTGGAGCGGGACAGGCCTCGCTTACGAGCAGTACTTC | CAWSGTGLAYEQYF
. | TRBJ2-1 | . | TRBV27 | TGTGCCAGCAGTCCCGACCCTCCCGCCTACAATGAGCAGTTCTTC | CASSPDPPAYNEQFF
. | TRBJ2-2 | . | TRBV7-3 | TGTGCCAGCAGCTTAACCCCGTCGGGGTCCTACACCGGGGAGCTGTTTTTT | CASSLTPSGSYTGELFF
. | TRBJ2-1 | . | TRBV19 | TGTGCCAGTAGTATCCTAGGGGGCTCCTACAATGAGCAGTTCTTC | CASSILGGSYNEQFF
. | TRBJ2-7 | TRBD2 | TRBV7-6 | TGTGCCAGCAGCCTGCGGGAGTCCTACGAGCAGTACTTC | CASSLRESYEQYF
. | TRBJ2-5 | TRBD1 | TRBV28 | TGTGCCAGCAGTTGGACAGGGGGCTTGGCAGAGACCCAGTACTTC | CASSWTGGLAETQYF
. | TRBJ1-5 | . | TRBV7-2 | TGTGCCAGCAGCTTAGGATGGGCAGGGAAGTTCGGCAATCAGCCCCAGCATTTT | CASSLGWAGKFGNQPQHF
. | TRBJ1-5 | TRBD1 | TRBV5-6 | TGTGCCAGCAGCTTCGGGACAGGGATGGGCCAGCCCCAGCATTTT | CASSFGTGMGQPQHF
. | TRBJ2-7 | TRBD1 | TRBV2 | TGTGCCAGCCGACAGGGGGGTCCCTACGAGCAGTACTTC | CASRQGGPYEQYF
. | TRBJ1-5 | . | TRBV2 | TGTGCCAGCCGGGACGGAGATAGCAATCAGCCCCAGCATTTT | CASRDGDSNQPQHF
. | TRBJ2-7 | TRBD1 | TRBV7-8 | TGTGCCAGCAGCTCCACCGGGACAGGGAGTATATACGCCGAGCAGTACTTC | CASSSTGTGSIYAEQYF
. | TRBJ2-7 | . | TRBV5-6 | TGTGCCAGCAGCTTGGTGGACAGCTACGAGCAGTACTTC | CASSLVDSYEQYF
. | TRBJ2-1 | TRBD2 | TRBV4-3 | TGCGCCAGCAGCCAAGTTTCGCTAGCGGGAGCCGAGTTCTTC | CASSQVSLAGAEFF
. | TRBJ1-2 | . | TRBV4-1 | TGCGCCAGCAGCCAAGTCCAGTTAGCTAACTATGGCTACACCTTC | CASSQVQLANYGYTF
. | TRBJ2-7 | TRBD2 | TRBV5-5 | TGTGCCAGCAGCTTGGGGTACGTGTCGGCTAGCGGTACCTACGAGCAGTACTTC | CASSLGYVSASGTYEQYF
. | TRBJ2-7 | TRBD2 | TRBV5-6 | TGTGCCAGCAGCTTACCGGTAGCGGGCACCTACGAGCAGTACTTC | CASSLPVAGTYEQYF
. | TRBJ2-1 | TRBD1 | TRBV7-9 | TGTGCCAGCAGTCCTTACCTCGGACAGGCTAGCTCCTACAATGAGCAGTTCTTC | CASSPYLGQASSYNEQFF
. | TRBJ2-5 | TRBD1 | TRBV7-9 | TGTGCCAGCAGCCAGGGGGCTTCGCGAGAAGAGACCCAGTACTTC | CASSQGASREETQYF
. | TRBJ2-7 | TRBD1 | TRBV2 | TGTGCCAGTGATTCGTACAGGGGATCGAGCTCCTACGAGCAGTACTTC | CASDSYRGSSSYEQYF
. | TRBJ2-7 | . | TRBV6-4 | TGTGCCAGCAGCCCAGGCCCCTCCTACGAGCAGTACTTC | CASSPGPSYEQYF
. | TRBJ2-5 | TRBD1 | TRBV27 | TGTGCCAGCAGTTCGGCCCCAGGGGGCGAAGAGACCCAGTACTTC | CASSSAPGGEETQYF
. | TRBJ2-1 | TRBD2 | TRBV2 | TGTGCCAGCAGTGACCAGCGGGATTACAATGAGCAGTTCTTC | CASSDQRDYNEQFF
. | TRBJ2-7 | TRBD1 | TRBV27 | TGTGCCAGCACCAGCGGGACAGGGAGCTCCTACGAGCAGTACTTC | CASTSGTGSSYEQYF
. | TRBJ2-7 | . | TRBV4-1 | TGCGCCAGCAGCTCCCACATTCACTCCTACGAGCAGTACTTC | CASSSHIHSYEQYF
. | TRBJ2-2 | . | TRBV5-1 | TGCGCCAGCAGCCCCTTTGGGGGGGAGCTGTTTTTT | CASSPFGGELFF